A selection of T cell receptor beta chains follows, all from one sample in a study of blood T cell repertoires in COVID-19. Method: immunoSEQ multiplex PCR; TCRdb's copy keeps in-frame clones and lacks some. The repertoire holds some 220,000 clones, around 80% seen once, with roughly 6.7% in the top ten. Sequencing input: peripheral blood. Receptors were obtained from a woman in her 70s with acute or convalescent COVID-19. The CDR3 runs from the conserved cysteine through the conserved F or W. D genes are given only for firm matches. Clone size, where shown, is once, few, many, or a class for clones that have expanded.

size: .; V: TRBV24-1; D: TRBD1; J: TRBJ2-5; CDR3: CATSDSSSGQGVETQYF; DNA: TGTGCCACCAGTGATTCTTCATCCGGACAGGGGGTTGAGACCCAGTACTTC
size: once; V: TRBV5-8; D: TRBD2; J: TRBJ2-3; CDR3: CASIILADLTDTQYF; DNA: TGTGCCAGCATCATACTAGCGGACCTGACAGATACGCAGTATTTT
size: .; V: TRBV10-1; D: TRBD1; J: TRBJ2-7; CDR3: CASSEGTGVSGEQYF; DNA: TGCGCCAGCAGTGAGGGGACAGGTGTATCAGGCGAGCAGTACTTC
size: few; V: TRBV6-6; D: TRBD2; J: TRBJ2-7; CDR3: CASSYDKAGGYEQYF; DNA: TGTGCCAGCAGTTACGATAAGGCGGGGGGTTACGAGCAGTACTTC
size: once; V: TRBV5-6; D: .; J: TRBJ2-1; CDR3: CASSWGSRSEFF; DNA: TGTGCCAGCAGCTGGGGCTCGCGCTCGGAGTTCTTC
size: few; V: TRBV6-1; D: .; J: TRBJ1-2; CDR3: CASSEGGGDPIYGYTF; DNA: TGTGCCAGCAGTGAAGGTGGCGGGGACCCTATCTATGGCTACACCTTC
size: few; V: TRBV19; D: .; J: TRBJ1-6; CDR3: CASSIFGRLSSYNSPLHF; DNA: TGTGCCAGTAGTATCTTCGGCAGGCTCAGCTCCTATAATTCACCCCTCCACTTT
size: .; V: TRBV21-1; D: .; J: TRBJ1-1; CDR3: CASIRPGTGNRPHGEAFF; DNA: TGTGCCAGCATCCGTCCCGGGACAGGGAACAGGCCACACGGTGAAGCTTTCTTT
size: once; V: TRBV27; D: .; J: TRBJ2-4; CDR3: CASRSGLAKNIQYF; DNA: TGTGCCAGCAGAAGCGGGTTAGCCAAAAACATTCAGTACTTC
size: .; V: TRBV11-2; D: TRBD1; J: TRBJ1-1; CDR3: CASSLDRVGTEAFF; DNA: TGTGCCAGCAGCCTCGACAGGGTAGGGACTGAAGCTTTCTTT
size: .; V: TRBV5-1; D: .; J: TRBJ2-2; CDR3: CASSLLAVNTGELFF; DNA: TGCGCCAGCAGCTTGTTAGCCGTAAACACCGGGGAGCTGTTTTTT
size: .; V: TRBV7-2; D: .; J: TRBJ1-1; CDR3: CASSVRQVSNTEAFF; DNA: TGTGCCAGCAGCGTAAGACAGGTTTCGAACACTGAAGCTTTCTTT
size: .; V: TRBV30; D: .; J: TRBJ2-6; CDR3: CAWNTGSVANVLTF; DNA: TGTGCCTGGAATACAGGGTCCGTGGCCAACGTCCTGACTTTC
size: once; V: TRBV14; D: .; J: TRBJ2-3; CDR3: CASSLQGMGTQYF; DNA: TGTGCCAGCAGCCTCCAGGGTATGGGTACGCAGTATTTT
size: few; V: TRBV7-7; D: TRBD1; J: TRBJ1-4; CDR3: CASSPLGGQGAHEKLFF; DNA: TGTGCCAGCAGCCCCCTCGGCGGACAGGGGGCTCATGAAAAACTGTTTTTT
size: .; V: TRBV9; D: .; J: TRBJ2-1; CDR3: CASSDSGSYNEQFF; DNA: TGTGCCAGCAGCGATAGCGGTTCCTACAATGAGCAGTTCTTC
size: .; V: TRBV19; D: .; J: TRBJ2-1; CDR3: CASSSTGIRRQFF; DNA: TGTGCCAGTAGTTCAACAGGGATCAGAAGGCAGTTCTTC
size: .; V: TRBV7-8; D: .; J: TRBJ1-3; CDR3: CASSLVAGNGNTIYF; DNA: TGTGCCAGCAGCTTAGTGGCAGGGAATGGAAACACCATATATTTT
size: once; V: TRBV11-3; D: .; J: TRBJ2-2; CDR3: CASSLRRAGELFF; DNA: TGTGCCAGCAGCTTGAGACGGGCCGGGGAGCTGTTTTTT
size: .; V: TRBV7-8; D: .; J: TRBJ1-6; CDR3: CASSARVPQLVSPLHF; DNA: TGTGCCAGCAGCGCAAGAGTCCCTCAACTAGTTTCACCCCTCCACTTT
size: .; V: TRBV18; D: .; J: TRBJ2-2; CDR3: CASSPPQGPNTGELFF; DNA: TGTGCCAGCTCACCACCGCAGGGGCCGAACACCGGGGAGCTGTTTTTT
size: many; V: TRBV9; D: TRBD1; J: TRBJ2-3; CDR3: CASSTTGGAVGTDTQYF; DNA: TGTGCCAGCAGCACAACAGGGGGCGCGGTAGGGACAGATACGCAGTATTTT
size: .; V: TRBV5-1; D: TRBD2; J: TRBJ2-3; CDR3: CASSLDLAGGHTDTQYF; DNA: TGCGCCAGCAGCTTGGACTTAGCGGGGGGGCACACAGATACGCAGTATTTT
size: .; V: TRBV7-8; D: TRBD2; J: TRBJ2-1; CDR3: CASTFWGGSYNEQFF; DNA: TGTGCCAGCACCTTCTGGGGGGGCTCCTACAATGAGCAGTTCTTC
size: once; V: TRBV5-1; D: TRBD2; J: TRBJ2-5; CDR3: CASSLRAGGPETQYF; DNA: TGCGCCAGCAGCTTGAGAGCGGGGGGGCCGGAGACCCAGTACTTC
size: .; V: TRBV3-1/TRBV3-2; D: .; J: TRBJ1-5; CDR3: CASSQDGGSGNQPQHF; DNA: TGTGCCAGCAGCCAAGATGGGGGGTCGGGCAATCAGCCCCAGCATTTT
size: .; V: TRBV18; D: TRBD1; J: TRBJ1-4; CDR3: CASSPDRANEKLFF; DNA: TGTGCCAGCTCACCGGACAGGGCTAATGAAAAACTGTTTTTT
size: .; V: TRBV19; D: TRBD2; J: TRBJ2-3; CDR3: CAYLTGASGGTDTQYF; DNA: TGTGCCTATTTAACGGGGGCTAGCGGGGGGACGGATACGCAGTATTTT
size: .; V: TRBV19; D: .; J: TRBJ1-1; CDR3: CASSIIGQLNTEAFF; DNA: TGTGCCAGTAGTATAATTGGACAGCTGAACACTGAAGCTTTCTTT
size: .; V: TRBV6-5; D: .; J: TRBJ2-1; CDR3: CASSYSTQSYNEQFF; DNA: TGTGCCAGCAGTTACTCGACACAATCCTACAATGAGCAGTTCTTC
size: few; V: TRBV7-2; D: .; J: TRBJ2-3; CDR3: CASSLGPEADTQYF; DNA: TGTGCCAGCAGCTTAGGTCCCGAGGCGGATACGCAGTATTTT
size: .; V: TRBV19; D: .; J: TRBJ2-5; CDR3: CASSSQETQYF; DNA: TGTGCCAGTAGTTCGCAAGAGACCCAGTACTTC
size: .; V: TRBV5-8; D: TRBD1; J: TRBJ1-5; CDR3: CASVYTWTGGQPQHF; DNA: TGTGCCAGCGTTTATACATGGACAGGAGGCCAGCCCCAGCATTTT